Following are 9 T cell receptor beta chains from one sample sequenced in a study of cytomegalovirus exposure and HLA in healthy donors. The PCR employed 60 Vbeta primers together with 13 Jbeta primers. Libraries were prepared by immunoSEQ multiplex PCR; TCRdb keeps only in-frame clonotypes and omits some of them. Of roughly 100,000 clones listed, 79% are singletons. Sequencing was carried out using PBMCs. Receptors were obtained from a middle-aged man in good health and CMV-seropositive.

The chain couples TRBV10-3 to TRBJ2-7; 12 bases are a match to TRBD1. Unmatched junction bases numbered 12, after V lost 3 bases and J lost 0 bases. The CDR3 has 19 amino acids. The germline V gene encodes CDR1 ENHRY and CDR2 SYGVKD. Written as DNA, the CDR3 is TGTGCCATCAGTGAAAGGGGACAGGGGGCCCATAGGAGCTCCTACGAGCAGTACTTC. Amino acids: CAISERGQGAHRSSYEQYF.

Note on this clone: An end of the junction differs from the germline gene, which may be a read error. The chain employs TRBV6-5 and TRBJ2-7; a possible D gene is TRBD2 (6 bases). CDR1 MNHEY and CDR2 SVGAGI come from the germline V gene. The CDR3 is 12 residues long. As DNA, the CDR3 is TGTGCCAGCGGTAGCGGATCCTACGAGCAGTGCTTC. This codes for CASGSGSYEQCF.

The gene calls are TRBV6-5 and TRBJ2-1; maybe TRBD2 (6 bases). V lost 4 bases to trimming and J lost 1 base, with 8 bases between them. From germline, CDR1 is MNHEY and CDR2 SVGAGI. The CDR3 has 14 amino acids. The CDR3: CASSSRESYNEQFF. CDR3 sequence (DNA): TGTGCCAGCAGTTCGCGGGAATCCTACAATGAGCAGTTCTTC.

The CDR3 nucleotides are TGTGCCAGCAGGTTGCGACTAGCGAGCACAGATACGCAGTATTTT. It specifies CASRLRLASTDTQYF. This chain connects TRBV2 to TRBJ2-3, with TRBD2 matching 8 bases. CDR1 is SNHLY, CDR2 FYNNEI, per germline. The CDR3 is made up of 15 amino acids. The V and J ends lost 6 bases and 0 bases, in that order; junction bases with no gene match: 5.

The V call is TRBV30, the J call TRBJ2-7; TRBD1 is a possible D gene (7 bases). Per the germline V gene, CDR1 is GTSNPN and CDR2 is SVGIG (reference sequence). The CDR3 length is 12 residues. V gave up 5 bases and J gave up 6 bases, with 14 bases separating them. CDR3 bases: TGTGCCTGGTCTCGACAGGGAGGCGAGCAGTACTTC. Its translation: CAWSRQGGEQYF.

The CDR3 loop is CASSGGTGGPYNEQFF. CDR3 coding DNA: TGTGCCAGCAGCGGGGGGACAGGGGGACCCTACAATGAGCAGTTCTTC. V gene TRBV9 combines with J gene TRBJ2-1; 11 bases line up with TRBD1. The V and J ends lost 3 bases and 2 bases, in that order; junction bases with no gene match: 4. The CDR3 covers 16 residues. Per the germline V gene, CDR1 is SGDLS and CDR2 is YYNGEE.

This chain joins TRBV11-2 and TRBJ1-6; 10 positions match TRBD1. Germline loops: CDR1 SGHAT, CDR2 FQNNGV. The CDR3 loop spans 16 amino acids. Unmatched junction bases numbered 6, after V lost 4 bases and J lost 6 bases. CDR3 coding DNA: TGTGCCAGCAGCTCTCCCCGGGACAGGGGTAATTCACCCCTCCACTTT. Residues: CASSSPRDRGNSPLHF. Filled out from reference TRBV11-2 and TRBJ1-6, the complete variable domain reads EAGVAQSPRYKIIEKRQSVAFWCNPISGHATLYWYQQILGQGPKLLIQFQNNGVVDDSQLPKDRFSAERLKGVDSTLKIQPAKLEDSAVYLCASSSPRDRGNSPLHFGNGTRLTVT.

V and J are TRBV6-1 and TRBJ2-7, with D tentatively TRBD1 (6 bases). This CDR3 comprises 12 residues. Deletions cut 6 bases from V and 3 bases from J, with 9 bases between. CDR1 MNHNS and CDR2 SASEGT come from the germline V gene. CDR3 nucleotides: TGTGCCAGCAGGAGGACAGTCTACGAGCAGTACTTC. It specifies CASRRTVYEQYF.

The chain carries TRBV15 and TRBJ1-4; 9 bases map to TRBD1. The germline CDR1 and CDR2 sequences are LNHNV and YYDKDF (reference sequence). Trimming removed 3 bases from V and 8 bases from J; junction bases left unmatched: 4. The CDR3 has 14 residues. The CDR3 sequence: CATSRGQGREKLFF. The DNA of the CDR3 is TGTGCCACCAGCAGGGGACAGGGCAGGGAAAAACTGTTTTTT. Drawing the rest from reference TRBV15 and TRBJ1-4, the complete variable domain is DAMVIQNPRYQVTQFGKPVTLSCSQTLNHNVMYWYQQKSSQAPKLLFHYYDKDFNNEADTPDNFQSRRPNTSFCFLDIRSPGLGDTAMYLCATSRGQGREKLFFGSGTQLSVL.